Following are 6 T cell receptor beta chains from one sample sequenced in a study of cytomegalovirus exposure and HLA in healthy donors. Clones were sequenced by immunoSEQ multiplex PCR, and TCRdb holds only the in-frame ones, with some missing. The sample contains roughly 140,000 clones, about 90% of which appear only once. The specimen sequenced was PBMCs. The receptors originated from a woman aged 18-29 years in good health and CMV-seropositive.

This clone was counted between two and nine times. This chain connects TRBV30 to TRBJ1-3; a possible D gene is TRBD1 (5 bases). The CDR3 contains 13 residues. The germline V gene has CDR1 GTSNPN and CDR2 SVGIG (reference sequence). The V gene lost 0 bases and the J gene lost 4 bases, with 7 bases spanning the gap. This CDR3 reads CAWSVQEGNTIYF. The CDR3 DNA reads as TGTGCCTGGAGTGTACAGGAGGGAAACACCATATATTTT.

This chain connects TRBV7-2 to TRBJ1-2, with 12 bases lining up with TRBD1. This CDR3 has 14 residues. From germline, CDR1 is SGHTA and CDR2 FQGNSA. The chain's CDR3 is CGLTGQGASHGYTF. CDR3 nucleotides: TGTGGCTTAACGGGACAGGGGGCATCCCATGGCTACACCTTC.

The V gene is TRBV7-9, the J gene TRBJ2-7; weak D call: TRBD1 (6 bases). Per the germline V gene, CDR1 is SEHNR and CDR2 is FQNEAQ (reference sequence). The CDR3 extends over 15 amino acids. V lost 5 bases and J lost 3, with 17 bases in between. The CDR3 DNA follows: TGTGCCAGCAGCCTAGATCGACAGGCGGTCTACGAGCAGTACTTC. Translating gives CASSLDRQAVYEQYF.

CDR3: CASSLLAGVVDEQFF. The CDR3 nucleotides are TGTGCCAGCAGCTTACTAGCGGGAGTCGTAGATGAGCAGTTCTTC. This rearrangement joins TRBV7-2 to TRBJ2-1; 10 bases are a match to TRBD2. CDR1 and CDR2 (germline): SGHTA, FQGNSA. The CDR3 runs 15 residues. The trim removed 2 bases at V and 8 bases at J, leaving 6 bases unmatched. Variable domain in full (rest from reference TRBV7-2 and TRBJ2-1): GAGVSQSPSNKVTEKGKDVELRCDPISGHTALYWYRQSLGQGLEFLIYFQGNSAPDKSGLPSDRFSAERTGGSVSTLTIQRTQQEDSAVYLCASSLLAGVVDEQFFGPGTRLTVL.

CDR3: CASSWGQADTEAFF. The CDR3 DNA sequence: TGTGCCAGCAGCTGGGGACAGGCCGACACTGAAGCTTTCTTT. V is TRBV7-8 and J is TRBJ1-1, with 8 bases aligning to TRBD1. The V gene's germline CDR1 is SGHVS and CDR2 FQNEAQ. This CDR3 has 14 residues. V shed 4 bases, J shed 3 bases, and the junction held 4 bases outside the gene matches.

V is TRBV14 and J is TRBJ2-1; 9 bases are shared with TRBD2. V dropped 0 bases and J dropped 3; count of bases not matched to a gene: 6. The CDR3 covers 17 residues. The V gene's germline CDR1 is SGHDN and CDR2 FVKESK. The CDR3 DNA follows: TGTGCCAGCAGCCAAGATTACCTAGCGGGGCACTACAATGAGCAGTTCTTC. Translation: CASSQDYLAGHYNEQFF.